These 20 T cell receptor beta chains share one sample of origin, sequenced in a study of cytomegalovirus exposure and HLA in healthy donors. The PCR ran on 60 Vbeta and 13 Jbeta primers. The method was immunoSEQ multiplex PCR; TCRdb's version includes in-frame clones alone and lacks a portion of them. The sample has 150,000 to 200,000 clones; 70% to 80% are singletons. The specimen was PBMCs. These receptors all come from a woman aged 50 to 60 in good health and CMV-seronegative.

The CDR3 DNA sequence: TGTGCCAGCAGCGTAGATTTCGGAGGGGGCGTGACAGATACGCAGTATTTT. Translated: CASSVDFGGGVTDTQYF. V and J are TRBV9 and TRBJ2-3; D is possibly TRBD1 (7 bases). Trimming removed 0 bases at V and 3 bases at J, with 17 bases between. The CDR3 extends over 17 amino acids. Per germline, CDR1 SGDLS and CDR2 YYNGEE.

This chain connects TRBV6-5 to TRBJ1-2; TRBD1 agrees at 7 bases. V was pared by 4 bases and J by 6 bases, with 14 bases of the junction left unmatched. The CDR3 consists of 16 residues. The V gene's germline CDR1 is MNHEY and CDR2 SVGAGI. The CDR3 spells CASSSLVTTGYHGYTF. CDR3 DNA sequence: TGTGCCAGCAGTTCCCTCGTGACGACAGGGTACCATGGCTACACCTTC.

V and J are TRBV2 and TRBJ2-1, with 7 bases aligning to TRBD2. The CDR3 totals 14 residues. V shed 3 bases and J 3 bases; nucleotides not matched to a gene: 2. Germline assignment: CDR1 SNHLY and CDR2 FYNNEI. CDR3 DNA: TGTGCCAGCAGTGATTTAGCGGGCTACAATGAGCAGTTCTTC. Its translation: CASSDLAGYNEQFF.

This chain joins TRBV11-2 and TRBJ2-1, with D perhaps TRBD2 (5 bases). This CDR3 contains 18 residues. The V gene's germline CDR1 is SGHAT and CDR2 FQNNGV. V was pared by 0 bases and J by 1 base, with 16 bases between. CDR3 in amino acids: CASSLEHRLGVSYNEQFF. CDR3 coding DNA: TGTGCCAGCAGCTTAGAACATCGCCTCGGGGTATCCTACAATGAGCAGTTCTTC. Full variable domain (missing parts from reference TRBV11-2 and TRBJ2-1): EAGVAQSPRYKIIEKRQSVAFWCNPISGHATLYWYQQILGQGPKLLIQFQNNGVVDDSQLPKDRFSAERLKGVDSTLKIQPAKLEDSAVYLCASSLEHRLGVSYNEQFFGPGTRLTVL.

The chain has TRBV7-9 and TRBJ2-7; no firm D call. V was pared by 5 bases and J by 5 bases, with 16 bases between. The CDR3 totals 14 residues. Germline V CDR1 and CDR2: SEHNR, FQNEAQ (reference sequence). The CDR3 protein is CASSPQLPTDEQYF. CDR3 nucleotide sequence: TGTGCCAGCAGCCCACAGCTGCCGACGGACGAGCAGTACTTC.

V is TRBV27 and J is TRBJ2-3, with 7 bases aligning to TRBD2. The V gene's germline CDR1 is MNHEY and CDR2 SMNVEV (reference sequence). This CDR3 contains 16 residues. V was clipped by 4 bases and J by 3 bases; unmatched bases: 10. The DNA for the CDR3 is TGTGCCAGCAGTTCCTGGGAGGGAGGGTTTACAGATACGCAGTATTTT. Encoded protein: CASSSWEGGFTDTQYF.

The chain is built from TRBV18 and TRBJ1-6, with 7 bases that match TRBD1. J gave up 3 bases and V 6 bases, and 11 bases lay outside the gene matches. Germline V gene lookup returns CDR1 KGHSH and CDR2 LQKENI. The CDR3 extends over 17 amino acids. The CDR3 protein is CASSLYAGDSYNSPLHF. CDR3 bases: TGTGCCAGCTCCTTATACGCCGGGGACAGCTATAATTCACCCCTCCACTTT.

The rearrangement uses TRBV19 and TRBJ2-7; TRBD1 might be the D (6 bases). The V gene's germline CDR1 is LNHDA and CDR2 SQIVND (reference sequence). Trimming cost V 5 bases and J 3 bases, with 11 bases left between them. This CDR3 contains 13 residues. The CDR3 sequence is CASSDTGNYEQYF. CDR3 nucleotides: TGTGCCAGTAGTGATACAGGGAACTACGAGCAGTACTTC.

This clone was seen only a few times. The genes are TRBV7-9 and TRBJ1-2; 9 bases map to TRBD1. V dropped 5 bases and J dropped 0; count of bases not matched to a gene: 10. The CDR3 is made up of 17 amino acids. Germline V lookup: CDR1 SEHNR, CDR2 FQNEAQ (reference sequence). The CDR3 spells CASSLPGTGLSNYGYTF. The CDR3 coding sequence is TGTGCCAGCAGCCTCCCCGGGACAGGGCTGTCTAACTATGGCTACACCTTC. Looking up the rest from reference TRBV7-9 and TRBJ1-2 gives the full variable domain: DTGVSQNPRHKITKRGQNVTFRCDPISEHNRLYWYRQTLGQGPEFLTYFQNEAQLEKSRLLSDRFSAERPKGSFSTLEIQRTEQGDSAMYLCASSLPGTGLSNYGYTFGSGTRLTVV.

The chain employs TRBV15 and TRBJ1-5; 8 bases fit TRBD1. The V and J ends lost 2 bases and 6 bases, in that order; junction bases with no gene match: 15. The CDR3 runs to 18 residues. CDR1 LNHNV and CDR2 YYDKDF come from the germline V gene (reference sequence). The CDR3 DNA sequence: TGTGCCACCAGCAGATCCGGGACAGGTCGCCGAATCAGTCAGCCCCAGCATTTT. It yields the protein CATSRSGTGRRISQPQHF.

Here the CDR3 reads CASSFTGDSNQPQHF. The CDR3, as DNA: TGTGCCAGCAGCTTTACAGGGGATAGCAATCAGCCCCAGCATTTT. V is TRBV7-2 and J is TRBJ1-5; 7 nucleotides match TRBD1. The CDR3 spans 15 residues. Germline CDR1 and CDR2: SGHTA and FQGNSA. The trim removed 3 bases at V and 0 bases at J, leaving 2 bases unmatched. The full variable domain, rest sourced from reference TRBV7-2 and TRBJ1-5, is GAGVSQSPSNKVTEKGKDVELRCDPISGHTALYWYRQSLGQGLEFLIYFQGNSAPDKSGLPSDRFSAERTGGSVSTLTIQRTQQEDSAVYLCASSFTGDSNQPQHFGDGTRLSIL.

This sequence joins TRBV14 and TRBJ1-1, with D perhaps TRBD1 (6 bases). Germline V lookup: CDR1 SGHDN, CDR2 FVKESK. The length of the CDR3 is 14 residues. Between the trimmed V and J ends, which lost 2 bases and 6 bases, there was a span of 13 bases. CDR3: CASSQKAGGAEAFF. The CDR3 DNA sequence: TGTGCCAGCAGCCAAAAGGCGGGGGGCGCTGAAGCTTTCTTT.

This chain connects TRBV5-4 to TRBJ1-2, with D tentatively TRBD1 (6 bases). Germline CDR1 reads SGHNT; CDR2 reads YYREEE (reference sequence). V was cut by 2 bases and J by 4 bases, with 12 bases left in between. CDR3 size: 14 residues. Written as DNA, the CDR3 is TGTGCCAGCAGCTTCAGGGACACGGCCTATGGCTACACCTTC. Translated, it gives CASSFRDTAYGYTF.

This chain uses TRBV7-2 with TRBJ1-6; 8 positions match TRBD1. The CDR3 is 13 amino acids. Per germline, CDR1 SGHTA and CDR2 FQGNSA. The V segment lost 7 bases and the J segment 9 bases; nucleotides outside the gene matches: 5. This CDR3 is CASTITGGSPLHF. The CDR3 region has the DNA TGTGCCAGCACCATAACAGGGGGTTCACCCCTCCACTTT. Looking up the rest from reference TRBV7-2 and TRBJ1-6 gives the full variable domain: GAGVSQSPSNKVTEKGKDVELRCDPISGHTALYWYRQSLGQGLEFLIYFQGNSAPDKSGLPSDRFSAERTGGSVSTLTIQRTQQEDSAVYLCASTITGGSPLHFGNGTRLTVT.

The chain combines TRBV5-4 with TRBJ1-1; tentatively, D is TRBD1 (5 bases). The CDR3 runs 14 residues. CDR1 SGHNT and CDR2 YYREEE come from the germline V gene (reference sequence). The germline V and J ends were trimmed by 0 bases and 3 bases, with 9 bases remaining between them. Here the CDR3 DNA reads TGTGCCAGCAGCTTGGTAGGGGTAGACACTGAAGCTTTCTTT. It yields the protein CASSLVGVDTEAFF. The full variable domain, its missing parts supplied by reference TRBV5-4 and TRBJ1-1, is ETGVTQSPTHLIKTRGQQVTLRCSSQSGHNTVSWYQQALGQGPQFIFQYYREEENGRGNFPPRFSGLQFPNYSSELNVNALELDDSALYLCASSLVGVDTEAFFGQGTRLTVV.

This clone is a singleton in its sample. The CDR3 DNA follows: TGTGCCAGCAGCTTCTTCCCGGACAGGGCCGGTACAGATACGCAGTATTTT. Protein: CASSFFPDRAGTDTQYF. The chain uses TRBV7-6 and TRBJ2-3; the match to TRBD1 covers 8 bases. CDR3 length equals 17 residues. Germline V gives CDR1 SGHVS, CDR2 FNYEAQ. Trimming at V came to 3 bases and at J to 3 bases, leaving 11 bases not matched to a gene. The whole variable domain, filled in from reference TRBV7-6 and TRBJ2-3, reads GAGVSQSPRYKVTKRGQDVALRCDPISGHVSLYWYRQALGQGPEFLTYFNYEAQQDKSGLPNDRFSAERPEGSISTLTIQRTEQRDSAMYRCASSFFPDRAGTDTQYFGPGTRLTVL.

This clone was counted only a few times. This sequence joins TRBV19 and TRBJ1-5; unclear D gene. Trimming left V 1 base short and J 4 bases short, with 8 bases between. CDR1 and CDR2 from the germline V gene are LNHDA and SQIVND (reference sequence). CDR3 size: 14 residues. The CDR3 region is CASSIGQVNQPQHF. CDR3 in DNA: TGTGCCAGTAGTATAGGGCAGGTAAATCAGCCCCAGCATTTT.

This chain links TRBV28 with TRBJ2-7, with 7 bases aligning to TRBD1. The CDR3 runs to 16 residues. V shed 10 bases, J shed 1 base, and the junction held 16 bases outside the gene matches. CDR1 and CDR2 (germline): MDHEN, SYDVKM. The CDR3: CANTIFDRADSYEQYF. The DNA of the CDR3 is TGTGCCAACACCATATTTGACAGGGCCGATTCCTACGAGCAGTACTTC. Full variable domain (rest looked up from reference TRBV28 and TRBJ2-7): DVKVTQSSRYLVKRTGEKVFLECVQDMDHENMFWYRQDPGLGLRLIYFSYDVKMKEKGDIPEGYSVSREKKERFSLILESASTNQTSMYLCANTIFDRADSYEQYFGPGTRLTVT.

This sequence joins TRBV5-8 and TRBJ2-7; 8 bases line up with TRBD2. The V and J ends lost 6 bases and 3 bases, in that order; junction bases with no gene match: 8. Germline V gene data show CDR1 as SGHTS and CDR2 as YDEGEE. The CDR3 consists of 14 residues. CDR3: CASNSGRGRYEQYF. The CDR3 DNA sequence: TGTGCCAGCAACAGCGGGAGAGGTCGCTACGAGCAGTACTTC.

CDR3 protein: CAISEPIPGGYTF. CDR3 DNA sequence: TGTGCCATCAGTGAGCCCATACCTGGCGGCTACACCTTC. The chain links TRBV10-3 to TRBJ1-2, with D unclear. V was shortened by 2 bases and J by 8 bases, with 12 bases between the two germline ends. The CDR3 is made up of 13 amino acids. Germline assignment: CDR1 ENHRY and CDR2 SYGVKD.